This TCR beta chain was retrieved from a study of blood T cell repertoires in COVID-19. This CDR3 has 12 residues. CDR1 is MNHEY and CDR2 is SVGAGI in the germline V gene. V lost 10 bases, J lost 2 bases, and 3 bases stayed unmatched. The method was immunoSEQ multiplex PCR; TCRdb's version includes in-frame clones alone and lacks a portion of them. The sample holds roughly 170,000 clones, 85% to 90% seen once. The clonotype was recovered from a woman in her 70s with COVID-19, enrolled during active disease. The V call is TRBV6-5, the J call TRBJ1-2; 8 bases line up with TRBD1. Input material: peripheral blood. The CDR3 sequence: CATRQGNYGYTF. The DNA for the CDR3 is TGTGCCACCCGACAGGGGAACTATGGCTACACCTTC.